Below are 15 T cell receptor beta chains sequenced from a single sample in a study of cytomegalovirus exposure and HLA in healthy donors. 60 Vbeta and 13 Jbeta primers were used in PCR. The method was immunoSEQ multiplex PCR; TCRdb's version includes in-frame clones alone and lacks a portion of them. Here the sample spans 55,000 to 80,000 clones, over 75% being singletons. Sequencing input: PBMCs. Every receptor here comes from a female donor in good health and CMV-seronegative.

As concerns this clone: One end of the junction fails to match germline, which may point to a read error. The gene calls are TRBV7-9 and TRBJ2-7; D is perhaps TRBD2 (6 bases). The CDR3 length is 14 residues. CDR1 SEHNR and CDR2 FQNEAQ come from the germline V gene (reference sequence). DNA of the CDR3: TGTTCCAGCAGCCAGGGCCTAGCGCGTGGGGAGCAGTACTTC. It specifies CSSSQGLARGEQYF.

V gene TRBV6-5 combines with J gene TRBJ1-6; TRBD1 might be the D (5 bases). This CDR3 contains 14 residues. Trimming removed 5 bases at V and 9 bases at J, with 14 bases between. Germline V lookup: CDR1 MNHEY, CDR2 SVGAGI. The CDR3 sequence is CASSERQGGSPLHF. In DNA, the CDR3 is TGTGCCAGCAGTGAAAGGCAGGGCGGTTCACCCCTCCACTTT.

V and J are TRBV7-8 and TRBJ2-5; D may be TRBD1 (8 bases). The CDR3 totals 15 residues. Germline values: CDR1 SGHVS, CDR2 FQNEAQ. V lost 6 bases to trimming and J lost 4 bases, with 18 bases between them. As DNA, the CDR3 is TGTGCCAGCAGGGGGGGGCGGGACAGGACAGAGACCCAGTACTTC. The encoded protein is CASRGGRDRTETQYF.

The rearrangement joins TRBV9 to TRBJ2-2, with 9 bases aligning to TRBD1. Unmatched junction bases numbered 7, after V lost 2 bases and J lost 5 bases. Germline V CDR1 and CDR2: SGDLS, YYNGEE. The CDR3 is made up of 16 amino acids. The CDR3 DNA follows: TGTGCCAGCAGCGTTACAGGGGGCATGAGAACCGGGGAGCTGTTTTTT. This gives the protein CASSVTGGMRTGELFF.

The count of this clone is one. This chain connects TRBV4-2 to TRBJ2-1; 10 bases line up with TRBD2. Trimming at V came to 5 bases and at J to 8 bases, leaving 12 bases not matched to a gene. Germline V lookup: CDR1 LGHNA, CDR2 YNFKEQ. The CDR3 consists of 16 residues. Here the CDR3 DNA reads TGTGCCAGCAGCTCCCGCCCTAGCGGGAGTGTTCATGAGCAGTTCTTC. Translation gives CASSSRPSGSVHEQFF.

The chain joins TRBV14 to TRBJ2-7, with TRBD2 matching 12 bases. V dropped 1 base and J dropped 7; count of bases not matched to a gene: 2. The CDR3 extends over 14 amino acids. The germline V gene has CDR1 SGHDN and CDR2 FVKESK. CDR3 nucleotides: TGTGCCAGCAGCCAAGTTCTAGCGGGAGGGGAGCAGTACTTC. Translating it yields CASSQVLAGGEQYF.

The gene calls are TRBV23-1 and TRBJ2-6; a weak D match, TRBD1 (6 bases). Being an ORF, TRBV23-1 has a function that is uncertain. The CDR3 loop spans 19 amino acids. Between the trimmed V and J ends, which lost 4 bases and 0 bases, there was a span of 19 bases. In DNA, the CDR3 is TGCGCCAGCAGTCCTACCGCTGACAGGTCTAGCTCTGGGGCCAACGTCCTGACTTTC. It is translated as CASSPTADRSSSGANVLTF.

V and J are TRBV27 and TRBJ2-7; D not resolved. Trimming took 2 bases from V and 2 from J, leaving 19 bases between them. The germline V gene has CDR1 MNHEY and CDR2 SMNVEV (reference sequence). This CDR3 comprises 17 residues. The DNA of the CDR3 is TGTGCCAGCAGTTTAACCCTCAGACCGACCGACACCTACGAGCAGTACTTC. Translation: CASSLTLRPTDTYEQYF.

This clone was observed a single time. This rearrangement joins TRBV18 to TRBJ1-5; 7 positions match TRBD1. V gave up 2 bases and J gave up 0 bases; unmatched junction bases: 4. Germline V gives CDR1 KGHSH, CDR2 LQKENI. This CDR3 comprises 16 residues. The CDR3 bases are TGTGCCAGCTCACCAGAGCAGGGGGTTAGCAATCAGCCCCAGCATTTT. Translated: CASSPEQGVSNQPQHF.

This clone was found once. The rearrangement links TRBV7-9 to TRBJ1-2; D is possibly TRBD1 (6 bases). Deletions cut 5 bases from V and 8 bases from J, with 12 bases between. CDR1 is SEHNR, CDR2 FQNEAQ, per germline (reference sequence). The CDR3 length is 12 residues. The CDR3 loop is CASSPTGLGYTF. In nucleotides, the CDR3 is TGTGCCAGCAGCCCCACAGGGCTAGGCTACACCTTC. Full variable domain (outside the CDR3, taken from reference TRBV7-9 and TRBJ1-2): DTGVSQNPRHKITKRGQNVTFRCDPISEHNRLYWYRQTLGQGPEFLTYFQNEAQLEKSRLLSDRFSAERPKGSFSTLEIQRTEQGDSAMYLCASSPTGLGYTFGSGTRLTVV.

CDR3 protein: CASSLGGTYEQYF. CDR3 nucleotides: TGTGCCAGCTCACTAGGCGGAACCTACGAGCAGTACTTC. V is TRBV18 and J is TRBJ2-7; D uncertain. Germline lookup yields CDR1 KGHSH and CDR2 LQKENI. The CDR3 runs to 13 residues. Trimming removed 4 bases at V and 2 bases at J, with 9 bases between.

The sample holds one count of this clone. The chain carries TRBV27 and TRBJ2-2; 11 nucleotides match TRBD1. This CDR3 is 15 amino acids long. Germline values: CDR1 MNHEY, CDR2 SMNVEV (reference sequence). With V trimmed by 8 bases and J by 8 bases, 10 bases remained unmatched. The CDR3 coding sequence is TGTGCCAGCTTAAAAGGACAGGGGGCTTCTGGGGAGCTGTTTTTT. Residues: CASLKGQGASGELFF.

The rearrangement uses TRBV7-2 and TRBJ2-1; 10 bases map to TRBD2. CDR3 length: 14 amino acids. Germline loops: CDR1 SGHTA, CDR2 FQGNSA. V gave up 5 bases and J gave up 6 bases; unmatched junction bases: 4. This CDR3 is CASSPGTSVNEQFF. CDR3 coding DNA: TGTGCCAGCAGCCCTGGGACTAGCGTCAATGAGCAGTTCTTC.

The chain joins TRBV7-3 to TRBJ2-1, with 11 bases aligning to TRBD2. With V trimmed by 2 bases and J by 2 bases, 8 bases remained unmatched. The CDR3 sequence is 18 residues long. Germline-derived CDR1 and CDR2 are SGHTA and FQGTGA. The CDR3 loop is CASSLSGLADPPYNEQFF. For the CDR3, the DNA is TGTGCCAGCAGCTTATCGGGACTAGCGGACCCACCCTACAATGAGCAGTTCTTC.

The CDR3 sequence is CASSWQGSTDTQYF. The CDR3, as DNA: TGTGCCAGCAGCTGGCAGGGCAGCACAGATACGCAGTATTTT. The genes are TRBV5-6 and TRBJ2-3; D is possibly TRBD1 (5 bases). The CDR3 has 14 residues. V lost 3 bases to trimming and J lost 0 bases, with 8 bases between them. Germline V gene lookup returns CDR1 SGHDT and CDR2 YYEEEE.